These T cell receptor beta chains were read from a single sample in a study of shared T cell receptors in the human thymus. The data were produced by immunoSEQ multiplex PCR, yet TCRdb's version contains in-frame clones alone and is incomplete. The table lists 650,000 to 950,000 clones, roughly 88% of them singletons, with roughly 0.01% in the top ten. These same records also appear under a second study, on human thymus T cells.

Sequenced: thymocytes. These receptors all stem from a girl under three years old with a congenital heart defect. Both conserved end residues are trimmed from each CDR3. A D gene is named only where the DNA matches it firmly.

v_call: TRBV6-1
j_call: TRBJ2-2
d_call: -
cdr3_aa: ASSDRGGGELF

v_call: TRBV29-1
j_call: TRBJ1-1
d_call: -
cdr3_aa: SGSPPGSVTEAF

v_call: TRBV4-1
j_call: TRBJ1-3
d_call: -
cdr3_aa: ASSQGHRTLSGNTIY

v_call: TRBV6-1
j_call: TRBJ1-2
d_call: TRBD1
cdr3_aa: ATVRRDSGNYGYT

v_call: TRBV9
j_call: TRBJ1-2
d_call: -
cdr3_aa: ASRDTTGKNYGYT

v_call: TRBV6-4
j_call: TRBJ1-2
d_call: -
cdr3_aa: ANTLGVNYGYT

v_call: TRBV7-9
j_call: TRBJ1-4
d_call: -
cdr3_aa: ASSLVRGEKLF

v_call: TRBV13
j_call: TRBJ2-7
d_call: -
cdr3_aa: ASSHLARGGFYEQY

v_call: TRBV9
j_call: TRBJ1-3
d_call: -
cdr3_aa: ASSARLSSGNTIY

v_call: TRBV7-2
j_call: TRBJ1-2
d_call: -
cdr3_aa: ASSLRVYGYT

v_call: TRBV7-9
j_call: TRBJ1-1
d_call: -
cdr3_aa: ASSSRERGHMNTEAF

v_call: TRBV5-4
j_call: TRBJ2-7
d_call: TRBD1
cdr3_aa: ASSLGDRVRYEQY

v_call: TRBV10-3
j_call: TRBJ2-1
d_call: -
cdr3_aa: AISESKRTYNEQF

v_call: TRBV6-6
j_call: TRBJ2-1
d_call: TRBD2
cdr3_aa: ASRYSFRGGSNEQF

v_call: TRBV20-1
j_call: TRBJ1-1
d_call: -
cdr3_aa: SGGGTEAF

v_call: TRBV7-9
j_call: TRBJ1-3
d_call: -
cdr3_aa: ASSLGTVRNTIY

v_call: TRBV4-3
j_call: TRBJ2-1
d_call: -
cdr3_aa: ASSQDTSARGSSYNEQF

v_call: TRBV6-1
j_call: TRBJ2-7
d_call: TRBD1
cdr3_aa: ASSEGGQGAYYEQY

v_call: TRBV4-1
j_call: TRBJ2-6
d_call: TRBD1
cdr3_aa: ASSDRVGSGANVLT

v_call: TRBV7-6
j_call: TRBJ1-2
d_call: -
cdr3_aa: ASSPSGGERDYGHT

v_call: TRBV4-1
j_call: TRBJ1-2
d_call: -
cdr3_aa: ASSQENRVTSLYGYT

v_call: TRBV7-7
j_call: TRBJ2-1
d_call: TRBD2
cdr3_aa: ASSSRDYRSAYNEQF

v_call: TRBV2
j_call: TRBJ2-1
d_call: TRBD1
cdr3_aa: ASSEKGACSYNEQF

v_call: TRBV7-9
j_call: TRBJ2-1
d_call: TRBD2
cdr3_aa: ASSGPGLAGDNEQF

v_call: TRBV7-4
j_call: TRBJ1-1
d_call: -
cdr3_aa: ASRPGFTTEAF

v_call: TRBV11-3
j_call: TRBJ2-7
d_call: -
cdr3_aa: ASSLTDSYEQY

v_call: TRBV27
j_call: TRBJ1-1
d_call: -
cdr3_aa: ASSSYRAVTEAF

v_call: TRBV2
j_call: TRBJ2-2
d_call: TRBD1
cdr3_aa: ASSEMDRDGELF

v_call: TRBV2
j_call: TRBJ2-7
d_call: TRBD2
cdr3_aa: ASRQEERGRDVGGEQY

v_call: TRBV19
j_call: TRBJ1-1
d_call: TRBD1
cdr3_aa: ASSPPDREGTEAF

v_call: TRBV14
j_call: TRBJ2-7
d_call: -
cdr3_aa: ASSQGRPGNEQY

v_call: TRBV19
j_call: TRBJ1-2
d_call: -
cdr3_aa: ASTIQGFGDYGYT

v_call: TRBV6-6
j_call: TRBJ1-5
d_call: -
cdr3_aa: ASSLVRDQPQH

v_call: TRBV6-1
j_call: TRBJ2-7
d_call: -
cdr3_aa: ASNQDRGYEQY

v_call: TRBV6-5
j_call: TRBJ2-5
d_call: -
cdr3_aa: ASSLTDYRGETQY

v_call: TRBV10-3
j_call: TRBJ1-1
d_call: -
cdr3_aa: AIRGEGYPNTEAF

v_call: TRBV27
j_call: TRBJ2-3
d_call: -
cdr3_aa: ASSLWGRGTDTQY

v_call: TRBV5-1
j_call: TRBJ2-7
d_call: -
cdr3_aa: ASSLGPTDAYEQY

v_call: TRBV6-5
j_call: TRBJ2-5
d_call: -
cdr3_aa: ASSYGGRETQY

v_call: TRBV27
j_call: TRBJ1-2
d_call: TRBD1
cdr3_aa: ASSSGTGGDGYT

v_call: TRBV6-1
j_call: TRBJ2-1
d_call: -
cdr3_aa: ASSDKGGDNEQF

v_call: TRBV7-6
j_call: TRBJ2-3
d_call: -
cdr3_aa: ASSCMTRTESTDTQY

v_call: TRBV28
j_call: TRBJ1-2
d_call: TRBD1
cdr3_aa: ASSWVGDSNYGYT

v_call: TRBV14
j_call: TRBJ2-5
d_call: TRBD2
cdr3_aa: ASSQAGGAETQY

v_call: TRBV7-2
j_call: TRBJ2-5
d_call: -
cdr3_aa: ASSFVPGVNQETQY

v_call: TRBV5-4
j_call: TRBJ1-1
d_call: -
cdr3_aa: ASSFEVRPAEAF

v_call: TRBV6-5
j_call: TRBJ2-2
d_call: -
cdr3_aa: ASSYRSTGNTGELF

v_call: TRBV5-6
j_call: TRBJ1-2
d_call: TRBD1
cdr3_aa: ASSLRYISQGVEGGYT

v_call: TRBV28
j_call: TRBJ1-2
d_call: TRBD1
cdr3_aa: ASSFSVRGQGHNWGYGYT

v_call: TRBV7-4
j_call: TRBJ1-1
d_call: -
cdr3_aa: ASNRLNPEAF

v_call: TRBV9
j_call: TRBJ2-1
d_call: -
cdr3_aa: ASSAHSWAGAQYNEQF

v_call: TRBV25-1
j_call: TRBJ2-7
d_call: TRBD1
cdr3_aa: ASSEYKWATGPTYEQY

v_call: TRBV5-5
j_call: TRBJ1-1
d_call: TRBD1
cdr3_aa: ASSPLQGARSNTEAF

v_call: TRBV19
j_call: TRBJ1-4
d_call: -
cdr3_aa: ASSIGGAGVDEKLF

v_call: TRBV4-1
j_call: TRBJ1-3
d_call: TRBD1
cdr3_aa: ASSQEGGQSFLYSRQIY

v_call: TRBV20-1
j_call: TRBJ2-5
d_call: -
cdr3_aa: SARGRETQY

v_call: TRBV9
j_call: TRBJ2-1
d_call: -
cdr3_aa: ASSVVRGPSYNEQF

v_call: TRBV7-9
j_call: TRBJ2-7
d_call: TRBD1
cdr3_aa: ASRGRDSSYEQY

v_call: TRBV28
j_call: TRBJ1-6
d_call: TRBD1
cdr3_aa: ASTPPDRVTNSPLH